This section outlines one T cell receptor (beta chain) sequence together with its context. The antigen remains unidentified. This record comes from a study of CXCR3-negative and CXCR3-positive naive CD8 T cells. CDR1 SSHAT and CDR2 FNYEAQ come from the germline V gene (reference sequence). The CDR3 totals 13 residues. Every CD8+ T cell subset underwent triplicate sorting at a few hundred thousand cells apiece. Cells that were CD45RO-CCR7+CD27+CD95- constituted naive CD8+ T cells. The authors made the TRB cDNA libraries by 5' RACE using UMI labels. No DNA is given; TCRdb re-called the 5' RACE reads and lists each CDR3 protein once. There are some 99,000 distinct CDR3 sequences in the sample, with 1.1% held by the top ten. Study-wide results and limits: The study found more hydrophobic TRB CDR3s in CXCR3-positive naive cells than in CXCR3-negative naive cells.

The gene calls are TRBV7-7 and TRBJ1-4; TCRdb's D call, TRBD1, is unchecked because there is no DNA. The receptor was derived from a human donor in good health. Some clones in this sample may be carry-over from other donors' samples. The sample taken for sequencing was naive CXCR3+ CD8+ T cells from blood. Subset denoted: CD45RO-CCR7+CD27+CD95- naive CD8+ T cells expressing CXCR3 (TNR3+). CDR3 loop: CASSFSQGEKLFF.